This passage covers 32 T cell receptor beta chains from one sample sequenced in a study of blood T cell repertoires in COVID-19. Sequencing was performed with immunoSEQ multiplex PCR; in TCRdb, only in-frame clones are kept and a portion is missing. The sample comprises approximately 84,000 clones, 83% of which are singletons, and 25% to 30% rests with the top ten. Material for sequencing was peripheral blood. The receptors come from a woman of 80 years or more with acute or convalescent COVID-19.

This clone was recorded a few times. V gene TRBV7-3 combines with J gene TRBJ2-2; D might be TRBD2 (5 bases). Germline V gene data show CDR1 as SGHTA and CDR2 as FQGTGA. V was trimmed by 5 bases and J by 8 bases, leaving 6 bases between them. This CDR3 has 11 amino acids. The CDR3 region has the DNA TGTGCCAGCAGCCGAGGGGGGGAGCTGTTTTTT. Translating gives CASSRGGELFF.

This chain connects TRBV19 to TRBJ2-1, with 7 bases fitting TRBD2. CDR1 LNHDA and CDR2 SQIVND come from the germline V gene (reference sequence). V shed 5 bases, J shed 5 bases, and the junction held 9 bases outside the gene matches. The length of the CDR3 is 15 residues. The DNA for the CDR3 is TGTGCCAGTAGTTATGGCGGGAGTCTCGACAATGAGCAGTTCTTC. Amino acid sequence: CASSYGGSLDNEQFF.

This sequence joins TRBV5-1 and TRBJ2-7, with a tentative D call TRBD2 (6 bases). CDR1 is SGHRS and CDR2 is YFSETQ in the germline V gene. The V end was cut by 0 bases, the J end by 0 bases, with 10 bases between. The CDR3 is made up of 15 amino acids. The CDR3 region has the DNA TGCGCCAGCAGCTTGGGGGGAGGAGCCTCCTACGAGCAGTACTTC. Its translation is CASSLGGGASYEQYF.

V is TRBV28 and J is TRBJ2-5; 11 bases match TRBD1. CDR3 length equals 15 residues. The V gene end was trimmed by 3 bases and the J gene end by 5 bases; junction bases not matched to a gene: 5. The germline V gene has CDR1 MDHEN and CDR2 SYDVKM. CDR3 nucleotide sequence: TGTGCCAGCAGTTTGGGACAGGGGGGCTTTGAGACCCAGTACTTC. This gives the protein CASSLGQGGFETQYF. The entire variable domain, with the rest obtained from reference TRBV28 and TRBJ2-5, is as follows: DVKVTQSSRYLVKRTGEKVFLECVQDMDHENMFWYRQDPGLGLRLIYFSYDVKMKEKGDIPEGYSVSREKKERFSLILESASTNQTSMYLCASSLGQGGFETQYFGPGTRLLVL.

This chain joins TRBV5-1 and TRBJ2-5; TRBD2 agrees at 13 bases. The length of the CDR3 is 17 residues. V was pared by 0 bases and J by 5 bases, with 7 bases of the junction left unmatched. Germline CDR1 and CDR2: SGHRS and YFSETQ. The CDR3 DNA follows: TGCGCCAGCAGCTTGGGGACTAGCGGGAGAGAGTTGGAGACCCAGTACTTC. This gives the protein CASSLGTSGRELETQYF.

V usage is TRBV5-8 and J usage is TRBJ2-7; D possibly corresponds to TRBD1 (7 bases). Trimming left V 5 bases short and J 2 bases short, with 14 bases between. Germline V CDR1 and CDR2: SGHTS, YDEGEE. This CDR3 has 14 amino acids. CDR3 sequence (DNA): TGTGCCAGCAGGGCGCGCAGGGGGGCCTACGAGCAGTACTTC. It is translated as CASRARRGAYEQYF.

The chain has TRBV6-1 and TRBJ2-5; 7 positions match TRBD2. This CDR3 is built from 16 residues. The V segment lost 4 bases and the J segment 1 base; nucleotides outside the gene matches: 9. The germline V gene encodes CDR1 MNHNS and CDR2 SASEGT. CDR3 sequence: CASSGRAGRPQETQYF. The CDR3 DNA reads TGTGCCAGCAGTGGGAGAGCGGGAAGACCCCAAGAGACCCAGTACTTC.

This clone was observed a handful of times. The rearrangement uses TRBV5-4 and TRBJ2-2; D is undetermined. Trimming pared 6 bases from V and 0 bases from J, leaving 6 bases between. Germline V gene data show CDR1 as SGHNT and CDR2 as YYREEE (reference sequence). The CDR3 consists of 13 residues. For the CDR3, the DNA is TGTGCCAGCAATCGGGCGAACACCGGGGAGCTGTTTTTT. It specifies CASNRANTGELFF.

The CDR3 loop is CASSLALSADTQYF. The CDR3 DNA reads TGCGCCAGCAGCTTGGCCCTTAGCGCAGATACGCAGTATTTT. J is TRBJ2-3 and V is TRBV5-1, with TRBD2 as a possible D gene (5 bases). The CDR3 is 14 residues long. V lost 0 bases, J lost 4 bases, and 9 bases lay in between. CDR1 is SGHRS and CDR2 is YFSETQ in the germline V gene.

This sequence joins TRBV10-3 and TRBJ1-2, with D unclear. The CDR3 is 11 amino acids. Germline loops: CDR1 ENHRY, CDR2 SYGVKD. Trimming shortened V by 3 bases and J by 8 bases, and 7 bases separated the two germline ends. CDR3 protein: CAISERSGYTF. The CDR3 coding sequence is TGTGCCATCAGTGAACGGAGCGGCTACACCTTC.

This sequence joins TRBV9 and TRBJ2-7; TRBD2 might be the D (5 bases). The CDR3 covers 15 residues. V was cut by 3 bases and J by 2 bases, with 15 bases left in between. Per germline, CDR1 SGDLS and CDR2 YYNGEE. The CDR3 nucleotides are TGTGCCAGCAGCGCGCCTTGTCGGGGAACCTACGAGCAGTACTTC. Its protein is CASSAPCRGTYEQYF.

The chain has TRBV5-6 and TRBJ1-4; the match to TRBD1 covers 10 bases. Trimming took 2 bases from V and 7 from J; bases not matched to a gene: 5. This CDR3 has 15 residues. Germline CDR1 SGHDT, CDR2 YYEEEE. The CDR3 sequence is CASSLRRQGAEKLFF. The CDR3 DNA reads as TGTGCCAGCAGCTTAAGGAGACAGGGGGCTGAAAAACTGTTTTTT. The full variable domain, rest sourced from reference TRBV5-6 and TRBJ1-4, is DAGVTQSPTHLIKTRGQQVTLRCSPKSGHDTVSWYQQALGQGPQFIFQYYEEEERQRGNFPDRFSGHQFPNYSSELNVNALLLGDSALYLCASSLRRQGAEKLFFGSGTQLSVL.

The V gene is TRBV19, the J gene TRBJ1-5; TRBD1 is a possible D gene (6 bases). This CDR3 is 18 amino acids long. V lost 6 bases and J lost 6, with 27 bases in between. The germline gives CDR1 LNHDA, CDR2 SQIVND (reference sequence). CDR3 nucleotide sequence: TGTGCCAGTAGCAAAGAAGGACAGCTCCGCGGTTTGGGTCAGCCCCAGCATTTT. It is translated as CASSKEGQLRGLGQPQHF.

J is TRBJ1-2 and V is TRBV29-1; TRBD1 is a possible D gene (5 bases). CDR3 size: 14 residues. With 4 bases removed from V and 1 base from J, the gap between germline ends came to 13 bases. Germline values: CDR1 SQVTM, CDR2 ANQGSEA. Written as DNA, the CDR3 is TGCAGCGTTGCTGGCAGGGACTTTAACTATGGCTACACCTTC. This sequence encodes CSVAGRDFNYGYTF.

The chain links TRBV10-3 to TRBJ2-7; 16 bases line up with TRBD2. The CDR3 loop spans 15 amino acids. Looked up from germline, CDR1 is ENHRY and CDR2 is SYGVKD. Unmatched junction bases numbered 8, after V lost 6 bases and J lost 9 bases. CDR3 in DNA: TGTGCCATCAGCGGGACTAGCGGGAGGGCCAAAGCGCAGTACTTC. Amino acids: CAISGTSGRAKAQYF.

This clone was recorded a few times. The chain has TRBV5-5 and TRBJ2-7, with 7 bases lining up with TRBD2. The length of the CDR3 is 14 residues. V shed 1 base and J 2 bases; nucleotides not matched to a gene: 3. Per the germline V gene, CDR1 is SGHKS and CDR2 is YYEKEE (reference sequence). CDR3 DNA sequence: TGTGCCAGCAGCTTGTCTGGGGGGGCCTACGAGCAGTACTTC. Translation gives CASSLSGGAYEQYF.

This chain connects TRBV5-5 to TRBJ2-1; the match to TRBD1 covers 9 bases. Per the germline V gene, CDR1 is SGHKS and CDR2 is YYEKEE (reference sequence). Trimming took 2 bases from V and 5 from J; bases not matched to a gene: 5. CDR3 length: 15 amino acids. CDR3 DNA: TGTGCCAGCAGCTTAGTACAGGGGGCACACAATGAGCAGTTCTTC. Translation: CASSLVQGAHNEQFF.

The rearrangement uses TRBV29-1 and TRBJ2-1; 8 positions agree with TRBD2. The trim removed 5 bases at V and 3 bases at J, leaving 6 bases unmatched. The CDR3 runs to 14 residues. The germline gives CDR1 SQVTM, CDR2 ANQGSEA. In nucleotides, the CDR3 is TGCAGCGTTACCCCGGGACTAGTCTACAATGAGCAGTTCTTC. Amino acid sequence: CSVTPGLVYNEQFF.

The rearrangement uses TRBV27 and TRBJ2-2; possibly TRBD1 for D (6 bases). The CDR3 sequence is 14 residues long. Germline CDR1 MNHEY, CDR2 SMNVEV (reference sequence). V lost 6 bases and J lost 6, with 14 bases in between. As DNA, the CDR3 is TGTGCCAGCAGCCCCTACAGGGATGCCGGGGAGCTGTTTTTT. Its protein is CASSPYRDAGELFF.

This chain connects TRBV24-1 to TRBJ2-3; 10 positions agree with TRBD2. In germline, CDR1 is KGHDR, CDR2 SFDVKD. This CDR3 region has 16 residues. V was pared by 5 bases and J by 0 bases, with 4 bases of the junction left unmatched. CDR3 region: CATSGGTSDSTDTQYF. CDR3 bases: TGTGCCACCAGTGGGGGGACTAGCGATAGCACAGATACGCAGTATTTT.

This chain joins TRBV4-3 and TRBJ1-1; tentative D call: TRBD1 (5 bases). The CDR3 runs to 14 residues. Trimming left V 0 bases short and J 6 bases short, with 11 bases between. Germline V CDR1 and CDR2: LGHNA, YSLEER. CDR3 in amino acids: CASSQDRVFAEAFF. Here the CDR3 DNA reads TGCGCCAGCAGCCAAGACAGGGTTTTCGCTGAAGCTTTCTTT.

The J gene is TRBJ2-3, the V gene TRBV24-1; TRBD2 aligns across 8 bases. CDR3 length equals 14 residues. The V and J ends lost 9 bases and 2 bases, in that order; junction bases with no gene match: 6. Germline V lookup: CDR1 KGHDR, CDR2 SFDVKD. CDR3 loop: CATSGTSPTDTQYF. The CDR3 DNA sequence: TGTGCCACCTCTGGGACTAGTCCCACAGATACGCAGTATTTT.

The V call is TRBV20-1, the J call TRBJ2-1; no clear D. Germline CDR1 DFQATT, CDR2 SNEGSKA (reference sequence). V was clipped by 6 bases and J by 10 bases, with 13 bases between them. The CDR3 sequence is 11 residues long. The CDR3 DNA is TGCAGTGCCCAGTATGTTCCGGAGCAGTTCTTC. Protein sequence: CSAQYVPEQFF.

This sequence joins TRBV7-2 and TRBJ1-5; D gene ambiguous. Germline assignment: CDR1 SGHTA and CDR2 FQGNSA. CDR3 length: 13 amino acids. V lost 1 base, J lost 3 bases, and 4 bases lay in between. The CDR3 DNA is TGTGCCAGCAGCTTAGTAGCCAATCAGCCCCAGCATTTT. It specifies CASSLVANQPQHF. Using reference TRBV7-2 and TRBJ1-5 for the parts outside the CDR3, the full variable domain is GAGVSQSPSNKVTEKGKDVELRCDPISGHTALYWYRQSLGQGLEFLIYFQGNSAPDKSGLPSDRFSAERTGGSVSTLTIQRTQQEDSAVYLCASSLVANQPQHFGDGTRLSIL.

The J gene is TRBJ1-1, the V gene TRBV5-1; TRBD1 agrees at 7 bases. CDR3 length equals 15 residues. CDR1 is SGHRS and CDR2 is YFSETQ in the germline V gene. Unmatched junction bases numbered 8, after V lost 1 base and J lost 5 bases. The CDR3 DNA follows: TGCGCCAGCAGCTTGTCAGGGGGTGCGAGAACTGAAGCTTTCTTT. Translation: CASSLSGGARTEAFF.

V and J are TRBV19 and TRBJ2-2; 8 bases line up with TRBD1. Germline V gene data show CDR1 as LNHDA and CDR2 as SQIVND (reference sequence). The CDR3 has 15 residues. With 9 bases clipped from V and 6 bases from J, the junction kept 12 bases outside the gene matches. The CDR3, as DNA: TGTGCCAGCGGGCAGGGAGACAGGGGAGCCGGGGAGCTGTTTTTT. It is translated as CASGQGDRGAGELFF.

This chain joins TRBV4-3 and TRBJ2-7, with 8 bases lining up with TRBD1. This CDR3 contains 18 residues. From germline, CDR1 is LGHNA and CDR2 YSLEER. V shed 0 bases, J shed 3 bases, and the junction held 13 bases outside the gene matches. Here the CDR3 DNA reads TGCGCCAGCAGCCAAGATAGTAGGAGCAGGGGGCGTCTCTACGAGCAGTACTTC. It encodes CASSQDSRSRGRLYEQYF.

The chain is built from TRBV28 and TRBJ2-3; 9 bases align to TRBD2. V gave up 2 bases and J gave up 6 bases; unmatched junction bases: 12. CDR3 length: 17 amino acids. Germline V CDR1 and CDR2: MDHEN, SYDVKM. The CDR3 reads CASSLTGLAGPVDTQYF. As DNA, the CDR3 is TGTGCCAGCAGTTTAACGGGGCTAGCGGGGCCGGTCGATACGCAGTATTTT.

This chain links TRBV4-2 with TRBJ2-5; D is possibly TRBD2 (5 bases). V was clipped by 1 base and J by 1 base, with 19 bases between them. Looked up from germline, CDR1 is LGHNA and CDR2 is YNFKEQ. This CDR3 contains 18 residues. The CDR3 region is CASSQGLGVGDGQETQYF. In DNA form, the CDR3 reads TGTGCCAGCAGCCAAGGCTTAGGAGTGGGAGATGGCCAAGAGACCCAGTACTTC.

The chain couples TRBV6-5 to TRBJ1-2; D gene unclear. V shed 0 bases and J shed 4 bases, with 9 bases lying between them. The germline CDR1 and CDR2 sequences are MNHEY and SVGAGI. The CDR3 runs 14 residues. The CDR3 DNA is TGTGCCAGCAGTTACTCGAGGGAGGCCTATGGCTACACCTTC. This translates into CASSYSREAYGYTF.

This chain connects TRBV24-1 to TRBJ2-3, with 10 bases aligning to TRBD2. Looked up from germline, CDR1 is KGHDR and CDR2 is SFDVKD. With 5 bases clipped from V and 3 bases from J, the junction kept 1 base outside the gene matches. The CDR3 runs 14 residues. CDR3 sequence (DNA): TGTGCCACCAGTGTGACTAGCGGGACAGATACGCAGTATTTT. Translating gives CATSVTSGTDTQYF.

The gene calls are TRBV5-1 and TRBJ2-3; no reliable D call. V lost 0 bases and J lost 1, with 9 bases in between. CDR3 length equals 15 residues. CDR1 is SGHRS, CDR2 YFSETQ, per germline. DNA for the CDR3: TGCGCCAGCAGCTTGGGACACGGCGGCACAGATACGCAGTATTTT. This sequence encodes CASSLGHGGTDTQYF.